The 30 T cell receptor beta chains below all came from one sample that was sequenced in a study of control samples from healthy donors and cancer patients. Only in-frame clones appear in the TCRdb table, and some are missing; sequencing was by immunoSEQ multiplex PCR. The sample gives about 140,000 clones, about nine tenths of which show up once; about 10% is in the top ten. The sequenced material came from blood. All receptors come from a man aged 25-45 years in good health.

The genes are TRBV28 and TRBJ2-1; TRBD1 matches 10 bases. The J segment lost 7 bases and the V segment lost 6 bases, leaving 3 bases of the junction unmatched. The CDR3 extends over 13 amino acids. Germline loops: CDR1 MDHEN, CDR2 SYDVKM. The CDR3: CASRRTGGNEQFF. In DNA, the CDR3 is TGTGCCAGCAGGAGGACAGGGGGGAATGAGCAGTTCTTC.

Only one count was recorded for this clone. The chain has TRBV5-1 and TRBJ1-3; no definite D call. Germline CDR1 SGHRS, CDR2 YFSETQ. V was shortened by 2 bases and J by 0 bases, with 6 bases between the two germline ends. CDR3 length: 14 amino acids. The DNA for the CDR3 is TGCGCCAGCAGCTTAGCCGGCTCTGGAAACACCATATATTTT. It specifies CASSLAGSGNTIYF.

This clone was counted a single time. The CDR3 reads CATSRDQGLAVEQFF. CDR3 in DNA: TGTGCCACCAGCAGAGATCAAGGACTAGCCGTTGAGCAGTTCTTC. This chain links TRBV15 with TRBJ2-1, with 8 bases that match TRBD2. This CDR3 comprises 15 residues. J was trimmed by 9 bases and V by 0 bases; bases with no gene match: 7. Germline CDR1 LNHNV, CDR2 YYDKDF (reference sequence).

The rearrangement links TRBV5-4 to TRBJ2-6; 10 bases are shared with TRBD2. This CDR3 contains 15 residues. Losses at the gene ends were 0 bases for V and 13 bases for J; bases not matched to a gene: 7. The germline V gene encodes CDR1 SGHNT and CDR2 YYREEE (reference sequence). In nucleotides, the CDR3 is TGTGCCAGCAGCTTGGGGCTAGCGGGAGTTCGGGTCCTGACTTTC. This sequence encodes CASSLGLAGVRVLTF. Drawing the rest from reference TRBV5-4 and TRBJ2-6, the complete variable domain is ETGVTQSPTHLIKTRGQQVTLRCSSQSGHNTVSWYQQALGQGPQFIFQYYREEENGRGNFPPRFSGLQFPNYSSELNVNALELDDSALYLCASSLGLAGVRVLTFGAGSRLTVL.

This chain links TRBV19 with TRBJ2-3; TRBD1 aligns across 7 bases. The length of the CDR3 is 16 residues. Germline V gives CDR1 LNHDA, CDR2 SQIVND (reference sequence). With V trimmed by 6 bases and J by 0 bases, 9 bases remained unmatched. CDR3 sequence reads: CASRRDSKLSTDTQYF. The CDR3 nucleotides are TGTGCCAGTAGAAGGGACAGTAAACTAAGCACAGATACGCAGTATTTT. Looking up the rest from reference TRBV19 and TRBJ2-3 gives the full variable domain: DGGITQSPKYLFRKEGQNVTLSCEQNLNHDAMYWYRQDPGQGLRLIYYSQIVNDFQKGDIAEGYSVSREKKESFPLTVTSAQKNPTAFYLCASRRDSKLSTDTQYFGPGTRLTVL.

The rearrangement joins TRBV19 to TRBJ1-6, with a weak D call TRBD1 (5 bases). The CDR3 runs 14 residues. In germline, CDR1 is LNHDA, CDR2 SQIVND (reference sequence). With 5 bases removed from V and 5 bases from J, the gap between germline ends came to 10 bases. DNA of the CDR3: TGTGCCAGTAGTCCGCAGGGCCATAATTCACCCCTCCACTTT. Translated, it gives CASSPQGHNSPLHF. Filled out from reference TRBV19 and TRBJ1-6, the complete variable domain reads DGGITQSPKYLFRKEGQNVTLSCEQNLNHDAMYWYRQDPGQGLRLIYYSQIVNDFQKGDIAEGYSVSREKKESFPLTVTSAQKNPTAFYLCASSPQGHNSPLHFGNGTRLTVT.

The genes are TRBV6-2 or TRBV6-3 and TRBJ1-2; D ambiguous. V was clipped by 5 bases and J by 8 bases, with 9 bases between them. The CDR3 spans 11 residues. The germline CDR1 and CDR2 sequences are MNHEY and SVGEGT. This CDR3 is CASSQEWGYTF. DNA for the CDR3: TGTGCCAGCAGTCAAGAATGGGGCTACACCTTC.

The V gene is TRBV4-1, the J gene TRBJ2-5; 7 nucleotides agree with TRBD2. The germline V gene encodes CDR1 MGHRA and CDR2 YSYEKL. The CDR3 covers 17 residues. After removal of 1 base from V and 5 bases from J, the junction contained 13 bases not matched to a gene. CDR3 residues: CASSQAGLVGGAETQYF. DNA for the CDR3: TGCGCCAGCAGCCAAGCCGGACTAGTCGGCGGCGCGGAGACCCAGTACTTC.

In nucleotides, the CDR3 is TGCGCCAGCGGTAGCGCGAACACCGGGGAGCTGTTTTTT. Its translation is CASGSANTGELFF. The chain links TRBV5-1 to TRBJ2-2; possibly TRBD2 for D (5 bases). Germline loops: CDR1 SGHRS, CDR2 YFSETQ. V was pared by 7 bases and J by 0 bases, with 7 bases between. The CDR3 runs 13 residues.

This clone is a singleton in its sample. The chain is built from TRBV11-3 and TRBJ2-5; D is ambiguous. This CDR3 is 15 amino acids long. Germline values: CDR1 SGHNT, CDR2 YENEEA. Trimming cost V 0 bases and J 5 bases, with 13 bases left between them. The CDR3 loop is CASSLDPNSWETQYF. In DNA, the CDR3 is TGTGCCAGCAGCTTAGATCCTAATTCGTGGGAGACCCAGTACTTC.

This clone was detected once. The chain recombines TRBV30 with TRBJ2-6, with 11 bases matching TRBD2. V lost 1 base to trimming and J lost 4 bases; unmatched junction nucleotides: 9. The CDR3 length is 18 residues. CDR1 is GTSNPN, CDR2 SVGIG, per germline (reference sequence). CDR3 loop: CAWSDLLAGVSGANVLTF. The CDR3 DNA reads TGTGCCTGGAGTGACTTACTAGCGGGAGTCTCAGGGGCCAACGTCCTGACTTTC.

The gene calls are TRBV6-6 and TRBJ2-7; the match to TRBD1 covers 9 bases. The V and J ends lost 0 bases and 3 bases, in that order; junction bases with no gene match: 3. This CDR3 region has 15 residues. CDR1 is MNHNY and CDR2 is SVGAGI in the germline V gene (reference sequence). The CDR3 loop is CASSYSGTGSYEQYF. The CDR3 DNA is TGTGCCAGCAGTTACTCCGGGACAGGGAGCTACGAGCAGTACTTC.

The rearrangement joins TRBV9 to TRBJ2-2; 8 positions match TRBD1. CDR1 is SGDLS and CDR2 is YYNGEE in the germline V gene. Unmatched junction bases numbered 10, after V lost 0 bases and J lost 6 bases. The CDR3 sequence is 17 residues long. CDR3 DNA: TGTGCCAGCAGCGTAGTGTCGGGGACAGGTGGTCCCGGGGAGCTGTTTTTT. Translation gives CASSVVSGTGGPGELFF. Complete variable domain (other parts from reference TRBV9 and TRBJ2-2): DSGVTQTPKHLITATGQRVTLRCSPRSGDLSVYWYQQSLDQGLQFLIQYYNGEERAKGNILERFSAQQFPDLHSELNLSSLELGDSALYFCASSVVSGTGGPGELFFGEGSRLTVL.

The V call is TRBV28, the J call TRBJ1-5; TRBD1 matches 10 bases. V gave up 6 bases and J gave up 2 bases; unmatched junction bases: 4. The V gene's germline CDR1 is MDHEN and CDR2 SYDVKM. The CDR3 is 15 residues long. The CDR3 loop is CASRTGTGGNQPQHF. The CDR3 coding sequence is TGTGCCAGCAGAACCGGGACAGGGGGCAATCAGCCCCAGCATTTT.

This chain uses TRBV15 with TRBJ2-1; 10 nucleotides match TRBD2. After removal of 1 base from V and 4 bases from J, the junction contained 7 bases not matched to a gene. The CDR3 is 17 residues long. Germline lookup yields CDR1 LNHNV and CDR2 YYDKDF (reference sequence). CDR3 region: CATSRVDLAGVYNEQFF. CDR3 sequence (DNA): TGTGCCACCAGCAGAGTTGACCTAGCGGGAGTTTACAATGAGCAGTTCTTC.

This clone was counted between two and nine times. The chain links TRBV7-3 to TRBJ2-3; D might be TRBD1 (6 bases). The V gene's germline CDR1 is SGHTA and CDR2 FQGTGA. The CDR3 consists of 15 residues. V was trimmed by 5 bases and J by 2 bases, leaving 14 bases between them. The CDR3 loop reads CASSPTTGSTDTQYF. CDR3 nucleotides: TGTGCCAGCAGCCCGACGACAGGTTCCACAGATACGCAGTATTTT.

This clone was seen a single time. CDR3 DNA sequence: TGTGCCAGCAGCTTAGATGCGGGAGAATCAGATACGCAGTATTTT. Residues: CASSLDAGESDTQYF. V gene TRBV7-2 combines with J gene TRBJ2-3; TRBD2 aligns across 7 bases. CDR1 and CDR2 from the germline V gene are SGHTA and FQGNSA. This CDR3 contains 15 residues. V shed 1 base, J shed 4 bases, and the junction held 5 bases outside the gene matches.

This sequence joins TRBV15 and TRBJ2-1; 16 bases agree with TRBD2. V was clipped by 1 base and J by 6 bases; unmatched bases: 9. The CDR3 is 19 amino acids. Germline V CDR1 and CDR2: LNHNV, YYDKDF (reference sequence). This chain's CDR3 is CATSRARGLAGGWGNEQFF. The CDR3 DNA is TGTGCCACCAGCAGAGCGCGGGGACTAGCGGGAGGGTGGGGCAATGAGCAGTTCTTC.

The chain employs TRBV3-1 (or the pseudogene TRBV3-2) and TRBJ1-5; possible D gene TRBD1, 5 bases. The CDR3 has 14 amino acids. Trimming shortened V by 4 bases and J by 6 bases, and 13 bases separated the two germline ends. CDR1 and CDR2 (germline): LGHDT, YNNKEL (reference sequence). CDR3 in DNA: TGTGCCAGCAGCCTCGGAGGCCAGGGTCAGCCCCAGCATTTT. This translates into CASSLGGQGQPQHF.

The rearrangement links TRBV12-1 to TRBJ2-1; TRBD2 reflects the table's D call only, with no check against the DNA. TRBV12-1 is recorded as a pseudogene. This CDR3 has 17 amino acids. The CDR3 DNA sequence: TGTGCCAGCAGCTTTTTTCGGGCGGGAGGGAAGGACAATGAGCAGTTCTTC. This codes for CASSFFRAGGKDNEQFF.

The genes are TRBV5-1 and TRBJ2-1, with 9 bases that match TRBD2. V lost 4 bases and J lost 4; bases outside the gene matches: 12. This CDR3 is 17 amino acids long. Germline assignment: CDR1 SGHRS and CDR2 YFSETQ. DNA of the CDR3: TGCGCCAGCAGCCGGGGGCCTTTAGCGGGAGTGTACAATGAGCAGTTCTTC. Its protein product is CASSRGPLAGVYNEQFF.

The chain joins TRBV10-3 to TRBJ2-3; 16 nucleotides align to TRBD2. The CDR3 length is 22 residues. Germline-derived CDR1 and CDR2 are ENHRY and SYGVKD. J lost 1 base, V lost 6 bases, and 19 bases had no gene match. The CDR3 region is CAISRKGLAGGRVGLGTDTQYF. The CDR3 nucleotides are TGTGCCATCAGCCGCAAGGGACTAGCGGGAGGGAGGGTGGGACTTGGCACAGATACGCAGTATTTT.

This clone was picked up one time. This chain's CDR3 is CATRGGQSKNIQYF. The CDR3 DNA follows: TGTGCCACCAGGGGGGGCCAGTCCAAAAACATTCAGTACTTC. The chain uses TRBV7-2 and TRBJ2-4, with D perhaps being TRBD1 or TRBD2 (7 bases each). CDR1 SGHTA and CDR2 FQGNSA come from the germline V gene. The CDR3 is made up of 14 amino acids. V shed 10 bases and J shed 2 bases, with 15 bases lying between them.

This chain connects TRBV28 to TRBJ2-3; TRBD2 matches 7 bases. V was clipped by 11 bases and J by 4 bases; unmatched bases: 12. The CDR3 is 14 amino acids. Germline V gene data show CDR1 as MDHEN and CDR2 as SYDVKM. The CDR3 is CASNGASGSDTQYF. CDR3 bases: TGTGCCTCTAACGGGGCTAGCGGATCAGATACGCAGTATTTT.

V is TRBV27 and J is TRBJ2-7, with D possibly being TRBD2 (6 bases). The V gene's germline CDR1 is MNHEY and CDR2 SMNVEV (reference sequence). The CDR3 has 18 residues. V was cut by 2 bases and J by 2 bases, with 22 bases left in between. The CDR3 nucleotides are TGTGCCAGCAGTTTAGTTGCGTCATTCGGGACTCGACCCTACGAGCAGTACTTC. This gives the protein CASSLVASFGTRPYEQYF.

The CDR3 bases are TGTGCCAGCAGCAACTTTGTTGGTAGCGGGGCCTACGAGCAGTACTTC. It translates to CASSNFVGSGAYEQYF. The chain joins TRBV7-2 to TRBJ2-7; 8 bases align to TRBD2. CDR3 length equals 16 residues. Germline loops: CDR1 SGHTA, CDR2 FQGNSA. Trimming cost V 5 bases and J 2 bases; bases outside gene matches: 11.

J is TRBJ2-1 and V is TRBV9; D tentatively fits TRBD1 or TRBD2 (5 bases each). The CDR3 sequence is 17 residues long. The germline gives CDR1 SGDLS, CDR2 YYNGEE. V lost 4 bases and J lost 7, with 24 bases in between. The CDR3 sequence: CASSSRGRGSLINEQFF. The CDR3 DNA sequence: TGTGCCAGCAGCTCAAGAGGCCGGGGCAGTTTAATAAATGAGCAGTTCTTC. The full variable domain, its missing parts supplied by reference TRBV9 and TRBJ2-1, is DSGVTQTPKHLITATGQRVTLRCSPRSGDLSVYWYQQSLDQGLQFLIQYYNGEERAKGNILERFSAQQFPDLHSELNLSSLELGDSALYFCASSSRGRGSLINEQFFGPGTRLTVL.

J is TRBJ2-7 and V is TRBV29-1, with 9 bases lining up with TRBD1. The V segment lost 3 bases and the J segment 8 bases; nucleotides outside the gene matches: 11. CDR1 is SQVTM and CDR2 is ANQGSEA in the germline V gene. The CDR3 sequence is 14 residues long. The CDR3: CSVDVGHGTGQQYF. CDR3 nucleotides: TGCAGCGTTGACGTAGGACATGGGACAGGGCAGCAGTACTTC.

The chain couples TRBV5-6 to TRBJ2-1; D is possibly TRBD1 (6 bases). CDR3 length: 13 amino acids. The germline V gene has CDR1 SGHDT and CDR2 YYEEEE. The V gene lost 2 bases and the J gene lost 8 bases, with 11 bases spanning the gap. CDR3 in amino acids: CASSFVRGHEQFF. As DNA, the CDR3 is TGTGCCAGCAGCTTCGTCAGGGGCCATGAGCAGTTCTTC.

The chain employs TRBV5-4 and TRBJ1-2, with TRBD1 as a possible D gene (6 bases). Germline V gene lookup returns CDR1 SGHNT and CDR2 YYREEE (reference sequence). V lost 3 bases and J 8 bases, leaving 20 bases between the germline ends. The CDR3 length is 15 residues. CDR3 bases: TGTGCCAGCAGCTCATTACGGACAGCCGGAGGCGGCTACACCTTC. Its translation is CASSSLRTAGGGYTF.